These T cell receptor beta chains were read from a single sample in a study of T cell responses to AZD1222 COVID-19 vaccine. TCRdb's table, derived via immunoSEQ multiplex PCR, lists solely in-frame clones and lacks some. Found here are around 180,000 clones, about 91% of them singletons; the top ten hold roughly 0.49%. The material was peripheral blood, obtained on day 0 of AZD1222 vaccination. The receptors were sampled from an adult in good health. Both conserved end residues are part of each CDR3. The D gene is left open where the match is weak. Expanded clones get a size class; other rows say once, few or many, or leave the size out.

size	V	J	D	DNA	CDR3
.	TRBV11-2	TRBJ2-4	TRBD2	TGTGCCACCGGACTAGCGGGAGGGGTTACGGCCAAAAACATTCAGTACTTC	CATGLAGGVTAKNIQYF
few	TRBV6-1	TRBJ1-5	.	TGTGCCAGCAGTGCCTACGTTGGACTGATGGCTCAGCCCCAGCATTTT	CASSAYVGLMAQPQHF
.	TRBV5-6	TRBJ1-1	TRBD1	TGTGCCAGCAGCTTCCCAGGGGGCAGGAACACTGAAGCTTTCTTT	CASSFPGGRNTEAFF
.	TRBV9	TRBJ1-2	TRBD1	TGTGCCAGCAGCGCGACAGGGGAACATGGCTACACCTTC	CASSATGEHGYTF
.	TRBV10-2	TRBJ2-7	.	TGCGCCAGCAGCAATCTCAGGGACACCGGGAACGAGCAGTACTTC	CASSNLRDTGNEQYF
.	TRBV5-6	TRBJ1-5	.	TGTGCCAGCAGCTTAATGGGGGGTATGCAGCCCCAGCATTTT	CASSLMGGMQPQHF
.	TRBV7-7	TRBJ2-7	.	TGTGCTAGCAGCTTAGACCGGGCAGGAGTTTCCTACGAGCAGTACTTC	CASSLDRAGVSYEQYF
.	TRBV6-5	TRBJ1-1	.	TGTGCCAGCACCCGTTGGGTCCCTCCTGAAGCTTTCTTT	CASTRWVPPEAFF
.	TRBV11-3	TRBJ1-3	.	TGTGCCAGCAGCTTACAGGGCAACTCTGGAAACACCATATATTTT	CASSLQGNSGNTIYF
.	TRBV2	TRBJ1-2	.	TGTGCCAGCAGGTGGGACACCGGAGGTGGCTACACCTTC	CASRWDTGGGYTF
.	TRBV18	TRBJ2-7	.	TGTGCCAGCTCAGGGGGAGGCCATGGGGAGCAGTACTTC	CASSGGGHGEQYF
.	TRBV14	TRBJ2-7	.	TGTGCCAGCAGCCAAGACTTCTTGGAGCAGTACTTC	CASSQDFLEQYF
.	TRBV9	TRBJ2-3	.	TGTGCCAGCAGCGGTAGCGGTGGGGGAACAGATACGCAGTATTTT	CASSGSGGGTDTQYF
few	TRBV4-1	TRBJ2-3	.	TGCGCCAGCAGCCAACGCACAGATACGCAGTATTTT	CASSQRTDTQYF
.	TRBV4-2	TRBJ1-6	TRBD1	TGTGCCAGCAGCCAAGCGGGACAGGGGGTCGCGAGCTCCTATAATTCACCCCTCCACTTT	CASSQAGQGVASSYNSPLHF
.	TRBV19	TRBJ2-3	.	TGTGCCAGTAGTATTACCGGGCCTCAGGGCGATACGCAGTATTTT	CASSITGPQGDTQYF
.	TRBV24-1	TRBJ2-7	TRBD1	TGTGCCACCAGTGACCTGGGACAGGGTGGAGAGCAGTACTTC	CATSDLGQGGEQYF
.	TRBV4-3	TRBJ2-3	.	TGCGCCAGCAGCCAAGACGGACCGACAGATACGCAGTATTTT	CASSQDGPTDTQYF
few	TRBV5-6	TRBJ1-3	.	TGTGCCAGCAGCTTCACCTTAGGAAACACCATATATTTT	CASSFTLGNTIYF
.	TRBV7-9	TRBJ2-5	.	TGTGCCAGCAGCTTAGTAGGGCAGCAAGAGACCCAGTACTTC	CASSLVGQQETQYF
.	TRBV11-3	TRBJ2-1	.	TGTGCCAGCAGTGACGCGGGCCAATACAATGAGCAGTTCTTC	CASSDAGQYNEQFF
.	TRBV6-4	TRBJ1-6	.	TGTGCCAGCAGTGCCGACGGACAGACTAATTCACCCCTCCACTTT	CASSADGQTNSPLHF
.	TRBV7-3	TRBJ2-1	.	TGTGCCAGCAGCTCGCCCCGGGGCGAGCAGTTCTTC	CASSSPRGEQFF
few	TRBV30	TRBJ1-2	.	TGTGCCTGGAGCCCGACCCTGGGGTACACCTTC	CAWSPTLGYTF